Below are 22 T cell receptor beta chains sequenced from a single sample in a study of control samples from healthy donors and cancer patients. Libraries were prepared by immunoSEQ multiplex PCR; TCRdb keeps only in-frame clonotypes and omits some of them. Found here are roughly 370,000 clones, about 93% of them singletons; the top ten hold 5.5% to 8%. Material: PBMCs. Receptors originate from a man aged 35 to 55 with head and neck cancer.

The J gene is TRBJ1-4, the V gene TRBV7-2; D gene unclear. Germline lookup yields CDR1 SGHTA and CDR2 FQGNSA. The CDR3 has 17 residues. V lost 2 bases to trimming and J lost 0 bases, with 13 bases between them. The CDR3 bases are TGTGCCAGCAGCTTAAGACGACCATTTTCAACTAATGAAAAACTGTTTTTT. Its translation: CASSLRRPFSTNEKLFF.

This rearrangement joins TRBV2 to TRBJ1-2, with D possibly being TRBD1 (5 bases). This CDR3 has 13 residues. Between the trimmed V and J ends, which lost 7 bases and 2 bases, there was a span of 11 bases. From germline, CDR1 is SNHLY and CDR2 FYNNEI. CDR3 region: CASKAGRNYGYTF. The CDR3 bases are TGTGCCAGCAAAGCAGGGAGGAACTATGGCTACACCTTC. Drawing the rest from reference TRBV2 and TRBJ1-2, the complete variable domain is EPEVTQTPSHQVTQMGQEVILRCVPISNHLYFYWYRQILGQKVEFLVSFYNNEISEKSEIFDDQFSVERPDGSNFTLKIRSTKLEDSAMYFCASKAGRNYGYTFGSGTRLTVV.

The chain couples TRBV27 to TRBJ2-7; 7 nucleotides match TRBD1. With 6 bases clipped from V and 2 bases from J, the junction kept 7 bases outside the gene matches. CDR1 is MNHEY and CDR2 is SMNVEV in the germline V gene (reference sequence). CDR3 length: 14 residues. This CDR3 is CASSTTGAPYEQYF. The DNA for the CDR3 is TGTGCCAGCAGCACTACAGGGGCGCCCTACGAGCAGTACTTC.

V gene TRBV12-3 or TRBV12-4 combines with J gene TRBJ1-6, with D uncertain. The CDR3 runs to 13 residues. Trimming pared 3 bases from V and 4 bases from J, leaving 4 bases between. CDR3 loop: CASSLYYNSPLHF. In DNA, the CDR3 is TGTGCCAGCAGTTTGTATTATAATTCACCCCTCCACTTT.

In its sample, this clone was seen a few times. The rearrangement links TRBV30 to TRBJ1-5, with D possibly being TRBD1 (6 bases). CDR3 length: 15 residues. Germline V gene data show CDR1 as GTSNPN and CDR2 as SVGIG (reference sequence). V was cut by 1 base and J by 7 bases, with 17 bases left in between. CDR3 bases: TGTGCCTGGAGTGGGGGGCGGAGGGGTGGCCAGCCCCAGCATTTT. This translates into CAWSGGRRGGQPQHF. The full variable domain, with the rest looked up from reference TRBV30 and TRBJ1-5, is SQTIHQWPATLVQPVGSPLSLECTVEGTSNPNLYWYRQAAGRGLQLLFYSVGIGQISSEVPQNLSASRPQDRQFILSSKKLLLSDSGFYLCAWSGGRRGGQPQHFGDGTRLSIL.

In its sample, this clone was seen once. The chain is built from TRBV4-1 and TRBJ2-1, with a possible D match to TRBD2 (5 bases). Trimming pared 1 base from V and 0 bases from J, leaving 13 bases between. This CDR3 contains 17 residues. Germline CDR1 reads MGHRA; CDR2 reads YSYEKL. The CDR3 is CASSQVDLGVSYNEQFF. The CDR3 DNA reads TGCGCCAGCAGCCAAGTTGATTTGGGAGTCTCCTACAATGAGCAGTTCTTC.

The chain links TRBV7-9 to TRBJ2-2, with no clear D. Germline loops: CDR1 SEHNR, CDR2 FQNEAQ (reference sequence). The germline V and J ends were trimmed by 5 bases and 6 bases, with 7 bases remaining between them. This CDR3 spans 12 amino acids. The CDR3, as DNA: TGTGCCAGCAGCCGATCAGCCGGGGAGCTGTTTTTT. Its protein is CASSRSAGELFF. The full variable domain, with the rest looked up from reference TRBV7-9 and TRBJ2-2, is DTGVSQNPRHKITKRGQNVTFRCDPISEHNRLYWYRQTLGQGPEFLTYFQNEAQLEKSRLLSDRFSAERPKGSFSTLEIQRTEQGDSAMYLCASSRSAGELFFGEGSRLTVL.

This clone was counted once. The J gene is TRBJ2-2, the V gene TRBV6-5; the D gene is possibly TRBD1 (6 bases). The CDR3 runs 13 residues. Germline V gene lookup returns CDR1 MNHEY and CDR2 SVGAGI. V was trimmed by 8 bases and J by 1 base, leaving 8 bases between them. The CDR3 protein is CASLDRNTGELFF. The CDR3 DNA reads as TGTGCCAGCTTGGACAGGAACACCGGGGAGCTGTTTTTT.

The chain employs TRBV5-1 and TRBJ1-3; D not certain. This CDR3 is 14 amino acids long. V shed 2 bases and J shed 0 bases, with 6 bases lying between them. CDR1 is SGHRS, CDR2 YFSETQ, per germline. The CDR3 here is CASSLTSSGNTIYF. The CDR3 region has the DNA TGCGCCAGCAGCTTAACTTCCTCTGGAAACACCATATATTTT.

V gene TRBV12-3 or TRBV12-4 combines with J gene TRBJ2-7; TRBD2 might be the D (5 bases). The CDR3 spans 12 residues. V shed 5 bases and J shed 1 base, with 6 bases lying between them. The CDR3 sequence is CASSRDSYEQYF. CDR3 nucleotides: TGTGCCAGCAGTCGGGATTCCTACGAGCAGTACTTC.

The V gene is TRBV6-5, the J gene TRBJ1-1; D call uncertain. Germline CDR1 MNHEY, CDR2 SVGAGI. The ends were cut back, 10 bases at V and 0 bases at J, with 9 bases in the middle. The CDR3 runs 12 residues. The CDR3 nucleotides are TGTGCCACCCGCTTCATGAACACTGAAGCTTTCTTT. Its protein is CATRFMNTEAFF.

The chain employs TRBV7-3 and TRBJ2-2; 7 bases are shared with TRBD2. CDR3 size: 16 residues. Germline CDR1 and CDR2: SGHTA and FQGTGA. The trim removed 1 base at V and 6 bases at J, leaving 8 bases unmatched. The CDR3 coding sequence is TGTGCCAGCAGCTTAATACCTAGCAGCGGGGCCGGGGAGCTGTTTTTT. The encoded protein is CASSLIPSSGAGELFF.

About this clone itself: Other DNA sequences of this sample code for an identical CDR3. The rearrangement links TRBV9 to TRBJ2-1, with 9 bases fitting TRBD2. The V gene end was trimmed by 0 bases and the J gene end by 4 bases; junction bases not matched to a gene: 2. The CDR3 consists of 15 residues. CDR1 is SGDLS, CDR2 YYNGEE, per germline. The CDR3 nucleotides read TGTGCCAGCAGCGTAGTCAGCGGGGGGTACAATGAGCAGTTCTTC. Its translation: CASSVVSGGYNEQFF.

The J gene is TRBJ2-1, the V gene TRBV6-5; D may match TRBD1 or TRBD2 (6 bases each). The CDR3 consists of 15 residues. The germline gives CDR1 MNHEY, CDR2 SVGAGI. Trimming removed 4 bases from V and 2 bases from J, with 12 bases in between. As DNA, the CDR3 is TGTGCCAGCAGTTCATCTAGGGGGGCCTACAATGAGCAGTTCTTC. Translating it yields CASSSSRGAYNEQFF.

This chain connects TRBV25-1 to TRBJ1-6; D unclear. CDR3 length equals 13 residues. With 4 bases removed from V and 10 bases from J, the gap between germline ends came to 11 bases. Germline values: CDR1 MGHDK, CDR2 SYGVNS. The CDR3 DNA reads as TGTGCCAGCAGTGCCCTGGGTTCCTCACCCCTCCACTTT. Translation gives CASSALGSSPLHF.

CDR3 sequence (DNA): TGTGCCACCAGCAGCGGCAGGGTGAGCTCCTATAATTCACCCCTCCACTTT. This codes for CATSSGRVSSYNSPLHF. The chain joins TRBV15 to TRBJ1-6; D is perhaps TRBD1 (5 bases). Deletions cut 3 bases from V and 0 bases from J, with 12 bases between. The CDR3 extends over 17 amino acids. Per the germline V gene, CDR1 is LNHNV and CDR2 is YYDKDF (reference sequence).

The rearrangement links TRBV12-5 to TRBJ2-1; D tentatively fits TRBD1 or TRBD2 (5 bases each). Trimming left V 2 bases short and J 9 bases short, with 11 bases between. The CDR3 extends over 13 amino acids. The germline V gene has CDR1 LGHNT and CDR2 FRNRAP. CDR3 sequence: CASGLFGGAEQFF. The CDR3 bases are TGTGCTAGTGGTTTGTTTGGGGGAGCTGAGCAGTTCTTC.

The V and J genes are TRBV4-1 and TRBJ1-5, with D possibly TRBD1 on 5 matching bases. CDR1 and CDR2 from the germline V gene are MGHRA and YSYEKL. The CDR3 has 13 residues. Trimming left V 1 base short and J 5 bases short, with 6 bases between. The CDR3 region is CASSQVGDQPQHF. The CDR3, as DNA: TGCGCCAGCAGCCAAGTGGGGGATCAGCCCCAGCATTTT.

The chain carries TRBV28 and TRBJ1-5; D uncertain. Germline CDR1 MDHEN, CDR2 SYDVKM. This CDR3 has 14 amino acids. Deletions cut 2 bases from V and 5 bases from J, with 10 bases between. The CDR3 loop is CASSLLLADQPQHF. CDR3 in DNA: TGTGCCAGCAGTTTACTACTGGCGGATCAGCCCCAGCATTTT.

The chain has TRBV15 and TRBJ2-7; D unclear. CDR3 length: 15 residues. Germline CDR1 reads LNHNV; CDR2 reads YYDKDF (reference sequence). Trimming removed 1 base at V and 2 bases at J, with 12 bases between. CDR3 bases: TGTGCCACCAGCAGAGGATTTGGTCTGACCTACGAGCAGTACTTC. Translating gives CATSRGFGLTYEQYF.

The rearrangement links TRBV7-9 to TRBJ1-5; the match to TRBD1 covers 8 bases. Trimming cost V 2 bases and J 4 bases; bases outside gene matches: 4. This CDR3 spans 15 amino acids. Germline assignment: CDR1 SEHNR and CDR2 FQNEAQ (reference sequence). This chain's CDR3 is CASSLSGTGNQPQHF. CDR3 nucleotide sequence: TGTGCCAGCAGCTTAAGTGGGACAGGTAATCAGCCCCAGCATTTT.

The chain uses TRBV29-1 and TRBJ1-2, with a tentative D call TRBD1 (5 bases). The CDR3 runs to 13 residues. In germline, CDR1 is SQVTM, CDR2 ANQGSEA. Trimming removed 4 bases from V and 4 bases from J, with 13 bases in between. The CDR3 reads CSVGPGDSYGYTF. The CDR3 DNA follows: TGCAGCGTTGGGCCGGGAGACAGCTATGGCTACACCTTC.